This TCR beta chain was sequenced during a study of blood T cell repertoires in COVID-19 (dated by TCRdb to the early 2020s). In the study overall: The collaborator samples originated in the United States, Italy and Spain and spanned the acute and convalescent phases of COVID-19. The material from the prospective study consisted of cDNA or gDNA derived from T cells, B-cell-depleted T cells, or PBMCs. The dataset comprised deeply sampled blood TCRbeta repertoires from subjects exposed to, actively infected with, or recovered from COVID-19. The repertoires were released in a freely available public database meant as a resource for research on the immune response to SARS-CoV-2. The samples were drawn from the first 160 participants of the ongoing ImmuneRACE study and from some 1,300 subjects provided by 6 global collaborators. A de-identified subject ID, COVID-19 status, age in years and sex were almost always included in the sample metadata. Where HLA class I and class II types were available, the types were taken from metadata supplied by the sample provider, not from assay-based typing. Broader findings and caveats from the paper: Clinical and demographic metadata were provided uncurated, with the amount varying by source and participant.

In the germline V gene, CDR1 corresponds to MDHEN and CDR2 to SYDVKM. From the cysteine through the phenylalanine, the CDR3 covers 14 amino acids. Of the read, only the CDR3 DNA is kept; its 42 bases are in frame from base 1. V and J are trimmed by 3 bases and 8 bases, and the gene matches miss 8 bases of the junction. The table lists this clone with a few counts. The antigen this receptor binds is unknown. There are no base qualities to consult, and no much larger clone falls within one base. Each collaborating institution followed its own protocols to collect whole blood in K2EDTA tubes. For TCRbeta analysis, collaborator samples were shipped as frozen whole blood, as isolated PBMCs, or as DNA extracted from either sample type. TCRbeta CDR3 regions were amplified from genomic DNA using the immunoSEQ Assay, a bias-controlled multiplex PCR. Per the authors' processing: The number of nucleated cells in each sample was estimated from the amplification of reference gene primers within the assay. To quantify the absolute abundance of each unique TCRbeta CDR3 rearrangement, sequence reads were collapsed and filtered. For each sample, productive Simpson clonality was calculated by taking the square root of Simpson's diversity index across productive rearrangements. TCRdb obtained this table from immuneACCESS and retained in-frame rearrangements with V and J assigned. These tables miss some clones; where compared with another copy, unresolved V genes account for less than half of the shortfall, and the remainder is unexplained. The V and J calls and the clone size are those of that table, but D and trimming were determined from the DNA. For this sample there are fewer than 85,000 clones; 65% to 85% appear just once. The ten largest make up around 27% of the sample.

Recombination connected TRBV28 to TRBJ2-3, with 7 bases in between that match TRBD1. This receptor was obtained from a human donor in a cohort sampled during active COVID-19. Sequenced: peripheral blood. The CDR3 protein is CASSLSQGSGTQYF. At the DNA level, the sequence is TGTGCCAGCAGTTTGTCACAGGGGTCGGGTACGCAGTATTTT.